These 31 T cell receptor beta chains originate from one sample sequenced in a study of blood T cell repertoires in COVID-19. Sequencing was performed with immunoSEQ multiplex PCR; in TCRdb, only in-frame clones are kept and a portion is missing. The sample records over 100,000 clones, 86% being singletons. Specimen: peripheral blood. Receptor source: a man between 40 and 49 years old with acute or convalescent COVID-19.

The chain employs TRBV18 and TRBJ1-2, with TRBD1 as a possible D gene (5 bases). In germline, CDR1 is KGHSH, CDR2 LQKENI. V lost 6 bases and J 4 bases, leaving 15 bases between the germline ends. This CDR3 is built from 14 residues. The CDR3 DNA reads TGTGCCAGCTCGACCACGGGGGGAGCCTATGGCTACACCTTC. Translation gives CASSTTGGAYGYTF.

This clone was seen only a few times. The J gene is TRBJ2-1, the V gene TRBV2; no definite D call. The V end lost 6 bases, the J end lost 5 bases, and 17 bases lay between the germline ends. The length of the CDR3 is 15 residues. Germline values: CDR1 SNHLY, CDR2 FYNNEI. The CDR3 here is CASRKRPGTNNEQFF. CDR3 coding DNA: TGTGCCAGCAGGAAGAGGCCTGGTACAAACAATGAGCAGTTCTTC.

The chain uses TRBV27 and TRBJ2-1; a possible D gene is TRBD2 (7 bases). Looked up from germline, CDR1 is MNHEY and CDR2 is SMNVEV (reference sequence). V shed 4 bases and J shed 8 bases, with 21 bases lying between them. There are 16 residues in the CDR3. The chain's CDR3 is CASSYPLREGGHEQFF. The CDR3 DNA sequence: TGTGCCAGCAGTTACCCCCTGAGGGAGGGGGGCCATGAGCAGTTCTTC.

In DNA form, the CDR3 reads TGTGCCAGCAGTGAAGTGGGGACATATGGCTACACCTTC. Translation: CASSEVGTYGYTF. The rearrangement links TRBV6-1 to TRBJ1-2; weak D call: TRBD1 (6 bases). The CDR3 spans 13 residues. Germline V gene data show CDR1 as MNHNS and CDR2 as SASEGT. Trimming cost V 1 base and J 5 bases, with 8 bases left between them.

The chain joins TRBV19 to TRBJ2-5, with D perhaps TRBD2 (5 bases). There are 15 residues in the CDR3. In germline, CDR1 is LNHDA, CDR2 SQIVND (reference sequence). The chain's CDR3 is CAGRAAFCYQETQYF. CDR3 sequence (DNA): TGTGCAGGGCGGGCCGCCTTTTGTTACCAAGAGACCCAGTACTTC.

The chain uses TRBV3-1 (or the pseudogene TRBV3-2) and TRBJ1-6; 8 bases line up with TRBD1. The V and J ends lost 1 base and 10 bases, in that order; junction bases with no gene match: 6. This CDR3 has 15 amino acids. The germline gives CDR1 LGHDT, CDR2 YNNKEL (reference sequence). The CDR3 sequence: CASSQARTGQSPLHF. Here the CDR3 DNA reads TGTGCCAGCAGCCAAGCGCGGACAGGGCAGTCACCCCTCCACTTT.

The J gene is TRBJ2-3, the V gene TRBV18; no clear D gene. CDR3 length: 12 amino acids. The V gene lost 4 bases and the J gene lost 3 bases, with 5 bases spanning the gap. Per germline, CDR1 KGHSH and CDR2 LQKENI. The chain's CDR3 is CASSQSTDTQYF. The CDR3 DNA reads as TGTGCCAGCTCACAATCGACAGATACGCAGTATTTT.

V usage is TRBV5-4 and J usage is TRBJ1-4; 7 nucleotides line up with TRBD1. Germline CDR1 reads SGHNT; CDR2 reads YYREEE (reference sequence). CDR3 size: 14 residues. The trim removed 5 bases at V and 4 bases at J, leaving 5 bases unmatched. This chain's CDR3 is CASRKTGSNEKLFF. CDR3 DNA sequence: TGTGCCAGCAGGAAGACAGGGAGTAATGAAAAACTGTTTTTT.

This clone was found many times. V and J are TRBV27 and TRBJ2-5, with D possibly being TRBD1 (6 bases). The CDR3 length is 14 residues. Germline V gene lookup returns CDR1 MNHEY and CDR2 SMNVEV (reference sequence). The V end was cut by 2 bases, the J end by 1 base, with 8 bases between. The CDR3 bases are TGTGCCAGCAGTTTAAGGGGGTTCCAAGAGACCCAGTACTTC. Its translation is CASSLRGFQETQYF.

The chain recombines TRBV11-3 with TRBJ2-1, with 8 bases identical to TRBD2. Germline V gene data show CDR1 as SGHNT and CDR2 as YENEEA. The CDR3 consists of 15 residues. V was clipped by 7 bases and J by 5 bases; unmatched bases: 10. The CDR3 coding sequence is TGTGCCAGCATCCCCCGGGGGGGGTGCCACAATGAGCAGTTCTTC. Protein sequence: CASIPRGGCHNEQFF.

This clone was found a few times. The V and J genes are TRBV2 and TRBJ1-1; D is perhaps TRBD1 (5 bases). This CDR3 has 13 residues. The germline V gene has CDR1 SNHLY and CDR2 FYNNEI. Trimming stripped 2 bases from V and 4 bases from J, with 8 bases between. In DNA, the CDR3 is TGTGCCAGCAGTGAACGGGGGAGCACTGAAGCTTTCTTT. Translated: CASSERGSTEAFF.

This sequence joins TRBV30 and TRBJ1-6, with 12 bases aligning to TRBD1. This CDR3 comprises 17 residues. Trimming took 3 bases from V and 2 from J; bases not matched to a gene: 5. Germline CDR1 and CDR2: GTSNPN and SVGIG (reference sequence). CDR3 in amino acids: CAWRTGQGATYNSPLHF. CDR3 coding DNA: TGTGCCTGGAGAACGGGACAGGGGGCAACCTATAATTCACCCCTCCACTTT.

The genes are TRBV3-1 (or the pseudogene TRBV3-2) and TRBJ1-6; 7 positions match TRBD1. The CDR3 is 16 residues long. V gave up 1 base and J gave up 4 bases; unmatched junction bases: 4. The V gene's germline CDR1 is LGHDT and CDR2 YNNKEL (reference sequence). The CDR3 reads CASSQGQGQYNSPLHF. The DNA for the CDR3 is TGTGCCAGCAGCCAAGGACAGGGACAGTATAATTCACCCCTCCACTTT.

CDR3 residues: CASSQDTGKETQYF. The CDR3 region has the DNA TGCGCCAGCAGCCAAGATACAGGGAAAGAGACCCAGTACTTC. The J gene is TRBJ2-5, the V gene TRBV4-3; TRBD1 might be the D (6 bases). Trimming cost V 0 bases and J 3 bases, with 8 bases left between them. Germline CDR1 and CDR2: LGHNA and YSLEER. The CDR3 has 14 residues.

CDR3 in amino acids: CASGRQGATNEKLFF. The CDR3 nucleotides are TGTGCCAGCGGGCGACAGGGAGCAACTAATGAAAAACTGTTTTTT. The J gene is TRBJ1-4, the V gene TRBV25-1, with 7 positions matching TRBD1. The germline CDR1 and CDR2 sequences are MGHDK and SYGVNS. The V and J ends lost 8 bases and 0 bases, in that order; junction bases with no gene match: 6. The CDR3 consists of 15 residues.

The rearrangement uses TRBV1 and TRBJ1-2. TRBV1 is classified as a pseudogene. CDR3 size: 14 residues. CDR3 sequence (DNA): TGCACCAGCAGCCCAAGACGGGTTAACTATGGCTACACCTTC. This sequence encodes CTSSPRRVNYGYTF.

Only one count was recorded for this clone. The rearrangement joins TRBV19 to TRBJ2-5, with D perhaps TRBD1 (5 bases). The germline V and J ends were trimmed by 4 bases and 3 bases, with 9 bases remaining between them. Per the germline V gene, CDR1 is LNHDA and CDR2 is SQIVND (reference sequence). This CDR3 has 13 amino acids. CDR3 protein: CASSKDTEETQYF. DNA for the CDR3: TGTGCCAGTAGTAAGGACACAGAAGAGACCCAGTACTTC. Looking up the rest from reference TRBV19 and TRBJ2-5 gives the full variable domain: DGGITQSPKYLFRKEGQNVTLSCEQNLNHDAMYWYRQDPGQGLRLIYYSQIVNDFQKGDIAEGYSVSREKKESFPLTVTSAQKNPTAFYLCASSKDTEETQYFGPGTRLLVL.

This chain uses TRBV11-2 with TRBJ1-1; 8 bases are shared with TRBD1. The CDR3 runs to 14 residues. In germline, CDR1 is SGHAT, CDR2 FQNNGV. The J segment lost 3 bases and the V segment lost 5 bases, leaving 5 bases of the junction unmatched. CDR3 coding DNA: TGTGCCAGCAGCCTACTACAGGGGGACACTGAAGCTTTCTTT. Residues: CASSLLQGDTEAFF.

This CDR3 is CASSLWSDNQPQHF. In DNA, the CDR3 is TGTGCCAGCAGCTTATGGTCAGACAATCAGCCCCAGCATTTT. The chain uses TRBV7-2 and TRBJ1-5; D is unclear. Germline values: CDR1 SGHTA, CDR2 FQGNSA. The CDR3 is 14 amino acids. With 2 bases removed from V and 3 bases from J, the gap between germline ends came to 8 bases.

The chain recombines TRBV7-3 with TRBJ2-1; possibly TRBD2 for D (6 bases). CDR1 is SGHTA and CDR2 is FQGTGA in the germline V gene. The V end lost 3 bases, the J end lost 2 bases, and 11 bases lay between the germline ends. This CDR3 has 15 residues. The CDR3 bases are TGTGCCAGCAGCTTTGTCGGCGGGGCCTACAATGAGCAGTTCTTC. This gives the protein CASSFVGGAYNEQFF.

V usage is TRBV12-5 and J usage is TRBJ1-1; maybe TRBD1 (5 bases). The CDR3 has 14 residues. Per the germline V gene, CDR1 is LGHNT and CDR2 is FRNRAP. The V end was cut by 4 bases, the J end by 4 bases, with 13 bases between. The CDR3 bases are TGTGCTAGTGGTTCTGGGCGGGGGGGCACTGAAGCTTTCTTT. Its protein product is CASGSGRGGTEAFF. The full variable domain, completed using reference TRBV12-5 and TRBJ1-1, is DARVTQTPRHKVTEMGQEVTMRCQPILGHNTVFWYRQTMMQGLELLAYFRNRAPLDDSGMPKDRFSAEMPDATLATLKIQPSEPRDSAVYFCASGSGRGGTEAFFGQGTRLTVV.

The chain recombines TRBV30 with TRBJ1-6; TRBD1 matches 9 bases. The ends lost 8 bases at V and 7 bases at J; junction bases unmatched: 3. The CDR3 is 12 residues long. The V gene's germline CDR1 is GTSNPN and CDR2 SVGIG (reference sequence). The CDR3 nucleotides are TGTGCCATCGGGACAGGGAATTCACCCCTCCACTTT. Residues: CAIGTGNSPLHF.

As DNA, the CDR3 is TGCGCCAGCAGCCACCCAGGGGGCCCCGGGGAGCTGTTTTTT. Its translation: CASSHPGGPGELFF. The chain uses TRBV4-3 and TRBJ2-2; 8 bases are a match to TRBD1. Per the germline V gene, CDR1 is LGHNA and CDR2 is YSLEER. J lost 6 bases, V lost 3 bases, and 3 bases had no gene match. The CDR3 runs to 14 residues.

The genes are TRBV6-6 and TRBJ1-6, with D uncertain. Germline V gene lookup returns CDR1 MNHNY and CDR2 SVGAGI (reference sequence). CDR3 length: 13 amino acids. Trimming removed 2 bases from V and 7 bases from J, with 6 bases in between. This CDR3 is CASSYGENSPLHF. CDR3 nucleotide sequence: TGTGCCAGCAGTTACGGGGAGAATTCACCCCTCCACTTT.

The CDR3 coding sequence is TGTGCCACCCGATCGACAGGGTTTGAAGCTTTCTTT. Translation: CATRSTGFEAFF. The chain joins TRBV19 to TRBJ1-1; the match to TRBD1 covers 7 bases. CDR1 LNHDA and CDR2 SQIVND come from the germline V gene (reference sequence). Trimming took 10 bases from V and 7 from J; bases not matched to a gene: 9. CDR3 length: 12 residues.

A few counts support this clone. The CDR3 spells CSVTGTGGSDTQYF. In nucleotides, the CDR3 is TGCAGCGTTACCGGGACAGGGGGTTCAGATACGCAGTATTTT. The chain combines TRBV29-1 with TRBJ2-3; TRBD1 aligns across 11 bases. In germline, CDR1 is SQVTM, CDR2 ANQGSEA. V gave up 5 bases and J gave up 4 bases; unmatched junction bases: 5. There are 14 residues in the CDR3.

The chain is built from TRBV4-3 and TRBJ2-1; 7 nucleotides align to TRBD2. Germline-derived CDR1 and CDR2 are LGHNA and YSLEER. This CDR3 region has 14 residues. After removal of 0 bases from V and 14 bases from J, the junction contained 10 bases not matched to a gene. CDR3 residues: CASSQDRRGEGKFF. In DNA, the CDR3 is TGCGCCAGCAGCCAAGATCGTCGGGGGGAAGGAAAGTTCTTC.

This clone was recorded once. The chain is built from TRBV4-1 and TRBJ2-7, with 8 bases fitting TRBD1. From germline, CDR1 is MGHRA and CDR2 YSYEKL. V gave up 5 bases and J gave up 4 bases; unmatched junction bases: 4. The CDR3 totals 13 residues. CDR3 sequence reads: CASSSRQGYEQYF. The CDR3 DNA is TGCGCCAGCAGCTCAAGACAGGGGTACGAGCAGTACTTC.

This clone was detected only a few times. CDR3 in amino acids: CAWTRQGGTYEQYF. For the CDR3, the DNA is TGTGCCTGGACGAGGCAGGGCGGCACCTACGAGCAGTACTTC. V usage is TRBV30 and J usage is TRBJ2-7, with D perhaps matching TRBD1 (5 bases). The CDR3 loop spans 14 amino acids. Germline lookup yields CDR1 GTSNPN and CDR2 SVGIG (reference sequence). V gave up 4 bases and J gave up 2 bases, with 15 bases separating them.

The chain links TRBV27 to TRBJ2-7; 10 bases match TRBD1. The CDR3 has 14 amino acids. Germline CDR1 reads MNHEY; CDR2 reads SMNVEV (reference sequence). V was pared by 6 bases and J by 4 bases, with 6 bases of the junction left unmatched. The CDR3 DNA follows: TGTGCCAGCAGCGCAGGACAGGGGGTTTACGAGCAGTACTTC. Its translation: CASSAGQGVYEQYF.

Regarding this clone: In the same sample, other DNA sequences code for this CDR3. CDR3 loop: CASSQRTGGYEQYF. CDR3 DNA: TGTGCCAGCAGCCAACGAACAGGGGGCTACGAGCAGTACTTC. This chain joins TRBV14 and TRBJ2-7, with 8 bases aligning to TRBD1. The junction had 3 bases not matched to a gene; V was cut back by 2 bases and J by 3 bases. The CDR3 is 14 amino acids. Germline V gene sequence: CDR1 SGHDN, CDR2 FVKESK.